This is a list of T cell receptor beta chains from one sample in a study of T cell repertoires in cytomegalovirus infection. TCRdb redid the calling of the reads with MiXCR, one entry per CDR3 protein. The sample has approximately 490,000 distinct CDR3 sequences, approximately 10% seen once. Material: PBMCs. These receptors were obtained from a human donor in good health (CMV status not recorded). Some clones in this sample may be carry-over from other donors' samples. CDR3s include the opening cysteine and the closing phenylalanine or tryptophan. D genes are given only for firm matches. Some rows have no size entry. The others give once, few or many, or a class for an expanded clone.

D gene | J gene | V gene | clone size | CDR3 protein | CDR3 DNA
NA | TRBJ2-2 | TRBV2 | many | CASTSGTATGGELFF | TGTGCCAGCACCTCCGGGACGGCGACCGGAGGGGAGCTGTTTTTT
NA | TRBJ2-5 | TRBV28 | NA | CASSFLTGAIQETQYF | TGTGCCAGCAGTTTTTTAACGGGGGCGATACAAGAGACCCAGTACTTC
TRBD2 | TRBJ2-1 | TRBV5-4 | NA | CASSPTGTSAYNEQFF | TGTGCCAGCAGCCCGACCGGGACTAGCGCCTACAATGAGCAGTTCTTC
NA | TRBJ1-5 | TRBV30 | many | CAWSSGTSWGQPQHF | TGTGCCTGGAGCTCAGGGACCTCATGGGGTCAGCCCCAGCATTTT
NA | TRBJ2-5 | TRBV6-5 | many | CASTHSETQYF | TGTGCCAGCACTCATTCGGAGACCCAGTACTTC
NA | TRBJ1-5 | TRBV6-2/TRBV6-3 | few | CASSWERSYSNQPQHF | TGTGCCAGCAGTTGGGAGCGGAGCTATAGCAATCAGCCCCAGCATTTT
NA | TRBJ1-5 | TRBV6-1 | few | CASFKRGDQYSNQPQHF | TGTGCCAGCTTTAAGAGGGGGGACCAATATAGCAATCAGCCCCAGCATTTT
TRBD1 | TRBJ1-5 | TRBV14 | few | CASSPSTGNQPQHF | TGTGCCAGCAGCCCTTCGACAGGGAACCAGCCCCAGCATTTT
TRBD1 | TRBJ2-7 | TRBV27 | many | CASSFTGTGYEQYF | TGTGCCAGCAGTTTTACCGGGACAGGTTACGAGCAGTACTTC
TRBD1 | TRBJ1-6 | TRBV19 | many | CASSIVGQGNSPLHF | TGTGCCAGTAGTATCGTCGGACAGGGAAATTCACCCCTCCACTTT
TRBD2 | TRBJ2-5 | TRBV5-4 | NA | CASSLQGRGGGETQYF | TGTGCCAGCAGCTTGCAAGGGCGGGGGGGCGGAGAGACCCAGTACTTC
NA | TRBJ2-6 | TRBV5-8 | many | CASSFGPGANVLTF | TGTGCCAGCAGCTTTGGACCTGGGGCCAACGTCCTGACTTTC
TRBD1 | TRBJ2-1 | TRBV12-3/TRBV12-4 | many | CASSITGGNEQFF | TGTGCCAGCAGTATCACAGGGGGCAATGAGCAGTTCTTC
TRBD1 | TRBJ1-2 | TRBV24-1 | NA | CATSDHAGTGSLYGYTF | TGTGCCACCAGTGATCACGCCGGGACAGGGAGCCTCTATGGCTACACCTTC
NA | TRBJ1-1 | TRBV5-6 | NA | CASSLAQGAFF | TGTGCCAGCAGCTTGGCACAGGGAGCTTTCTTT
NA | TRBJ1-5 | TRBV19 | many | CASSFRQEDQPQHF | TGTGCCAGTAGTTTCCGACAGGAAGATCAGCCCCAGCATTTT
NA | TRBJ2-1 | TRBV11-2 | many | CASSLEGGGAYEQFF | TGTGCCAGCAGCTTAGAAGGCGGGGGCGCGTATGAGCAGTTCTTC
NA | TRBJ1-6 | TRBV28 | many | CASSLKPGHYNSPLHF | TGTGCCAGCAGTTTGAAACCGGGACACTATAATTCACCCCTCCACTTT
TRBD2 | TRBJ2-3 | TRBV11-2 | many | CASSFPLAGELTDTQYF | TGTGCCAGCAGCTTTCCGCTAGCGGGGGAACTCACAGATACGCAGTATTTT
NA | TRBJ2-3 | TRBV11-3 | many | CASSQGLPGATDTQYF | TGTGCCAGCAGCCAGGGCCTTCCGGGGGCCACAGATACGCAGTATTTT